This T cell receptor (beta chain) was identified during a study of CD8+ T cells in alopecia areata. Study background: Treated patients took oral tofacitinib at 5 to 10 mg twice daily.

The treatment here: oral pan-JAK inhibitor, 5-10 mg twice daily. Following extraction, RNA underwent reverse transcription to cDNA, which served as the sequencing template. This table comes from immunoSEQ multiplex PCR, and its TCRdb copy is limited to in-frame clones, with some not included. The data hold more than 90,000 clones, with about 58% observed a single time. CDR1 and CDR2 (germline): SGHVS, FQNEAQ. V trimming: 5 bases; J trimming: 5 bases; junction bases outside the gene matches: 8. The CDR3 has 15 amino acids. The source material was CD8+ T cells sorted from blood, sampled at week 4, from a patient treated with tofacitinib. This TCR was sampled from a human donor with alopecia areata. The chain links TRBV7-8 to TRBJ1-2, with TRBD1 matching over 10 bases. CDR3 residues: CASSLGTGEWYGYTF. The CDR3 coding sequence is TGTGCCAGCAGCCTTGGGACAGGGGAGTGGTATGGCTACACCTTC. The whole variable domain, remainder taken from reference TRBV7-8 and TRBJ1-2, is GAGVSQSPRYKVAKRGQDVALRCDPISGHVSLFWYQQALGQGPEFLTYFQNEAQLDKSGLPSDRFFAERPEGSVSTLKIQRTQQEDSAVYLCASSLGTGEWYGYTFGSGTRLTVV.